The source of this T cell receptor (beta chain) is a study of blood T cell repertoires in COVID-19. Study details: Acute and convalescent COVID-19 samples came from the United States, Italy and Spain. PBMCs, B-cell-depleted T cells, or T cells were the source of the cDNA or gDNA that made up the material.

Trimming left V 4 bases short and J 5 bases short, with 14 bases between. CDR1 is MNHEY and CDR2 is SVGEGT in the germline V gene. The CDR3 is made up of 15 amino acids. As processed by the authors: Nucleated cell number was recorded as an estimate derived from reference gene primer amplification. Measured with immunoSEQ multiplex PCR; TCRdb has only the in-frame clones, and not every one. Clonal size and the V and J genes are those of that table, whereas D and trimming came from the DNA. Among 55,000 to 70,000 clones listed, about 89% were seen once. The sequence was obtained from a man aged 55 to 70 with active or convalescent COVID-19. This chain links TRBV6-2 or TRBV6-3 with TRBJ2-2; D possibly corresponds to TRBD2 (7 bases). Sequencing was carried out using peripheral blood. CDR3 nucleotides: TGTGCCAGCAGTTGGGGGGGGCCGCGTACCGGGGAGCTGTTTTTT. Its translation is CASSWGGPRTGELFF.